The TCR beta chain under discussion was sequenced for a study of shared clonotypes between healthy human individuals. V shed 0 bases and J shed 1 base, with 15 bases lying between them. This CDR3 contains 17 residues. Germline V gives CDR1 LGHNA, CDR2 YNFKEQ. Clones were sequenced by immunoSEQ multiplex PCR, and TCRdb holds only the in-frame ones, with some missing. The sample consists of some 2,500,000 clones, less than 95% of them appearing once. The sample comprised naive CD4+ T cells from PBMCs. Specified subset: CD45RA+ positively selected. This receptor was identified in a man aged 18-30 years in good health. Some clones in this sample may be carry-over from other donors' samples. The chain recombines TRBV4-2 with TRBJ1-1, with a weak D call TRBD1 (6 bases). The CDR3 spells CASSQDGGLGANTEAFF. CDR3 in DNA: TGTGCCAGCAGCCAAGATGGGGGGTTGGGGGCGAACACTGAAGCTTTCTTT.